This is a list of T cell receptor beta chains from one sample in a study of CXCR3-negative and CXCR3-positive naive CD8 T cells. Using the 5' RACE reads, TCRdb records one entry per CDR3 protein without DNA. This sample contains approximately 47,000 distinct CDR3 sequences. Sequencing was done on a sample of naive CXCR3- CD8+ T cells from blood. Every receptor here comes from a human donor in good health. Some clones in this sample may be carry-over from other donors' samples. Each CDR3 is given with its conserved first and last residue. Some rows mark clone size as missing; the rest say once, few, many or name a class of expanded clone.

TRBJ2-7 | NA | TRBV27 | CASSLGTGWSEQYF
TRBJ2-3 | NA | TRBV5-6 | CASSLRRFSETSTDTQYF
TRBJ2-1 | NA | TRBV7-3 | CASSFAGPSNEQFF
TRBJ1-1 | NA | TRBV4-3 | CASSPPGANTEAFF
TRBJ2-1 | NA | TRBV6-5 | CASSPASGGSYNEQFF
TRBJ1-1 | medium-sized | TRBV5-4 | CASSVRGNTEAFF
TRBJ1-1 | NA | TRBV4-2 | CASSPPSRGAEAFF
TRBJ2-5 | NA | TRBV24-1 | CATSDPDRKETQYF
TRBJ2-1 | NA | TRBV6-2/TRBV6-3 | CASSHAPKEQGWNEQFF
TRBJ2-7 | NA | TRBV7-2 | CASSLPTYEQYF
TRBJ2-7 | NA | TRBV6-2/TRBV6-3 | CASSYEEISYEQYF
TRBJ2-3 | NA | TRBV12-3/TRBV12-4 | CASSLGASVSDTQYF
TRBJ2-1 | NA | TRBV9 | CASSANSGRTGDNEQFF
TRBJ2-2 | NA | TRBV5-4 | CASSAQYTGELFF
TRBJ2-2 | NA | TRBV11-2 | CASSPKVAGELFF
TRBJ1-1 | NA | TRBV5-5 | CASSSGELDTEAFF
TRBJ1-1 | NA | TRBV7-9 | CASSAGHIEAFF
TRBJ2-1 | NA | TRBV9 | CASSVDKGRNEQFF
TRBJ1-2 | NA | TRBV28 | CASRPSDRPDGYTF
TRBJ2-1 | NA | TRBV6-4 | CASSDSTGGYNEQFF
TRBJ2-7 | NA | TRBV20-1 | CSVIDRASYEQYF
TRBJ2-7 | NA | TRBV29-1 | CSVEDLGSSYEQYF
TRBJ2-7 | NA | TRBV13 | CASSLRGDYEQYF
TRBJ2-7 | NA | TRBV4-1 | CASSQVGLSYEQYF
TRBJ2-7 | NA | TRBV28 | CASSFQGGSYEQYF
TRBJ2-7 | NA | TRBV28 | CASSPGQGFSYEQYF
TRBJ2-3 | NA | TRBV5-1 | CASSFRREDPTSTDTQYF
TRBJ2-7 | NA | TRBV20-1 | CSARDSGGSGSYEQYF
TRBJ2-7 | NA | TRBV27 | CANGGPGPPYEQYF
TRBJ1-2 | NA | TRBV28 | CASSPLETESYGYTF
TRBJ2-1 | NA | TRBV20-1 | CSARDGQSFSYNEQFF
TRBJ2-1 | NA | TRBV12-3/TRBV12-4 | CASSSTHEQFF
TRBJ2-7 | NA | TRBV5-1 | CASSLAEEYEQYF
TRBJ2-1 | NA | TRBV7-2 | CASSPPPGLANNEQFF
TRBJ1-4 | NA | TRBV29-1 | CSVGQEATNEKLFF
TRBJ2-5 | NA | TRBV5-1 | CASSPGQGWETQYF
TRBJ1-4 | NA | TRBV4-3 | CASSQIPLSLRTNEKLFF
TRBJ1-2 | NA | TRBV12-3/TRBV12-4 | CASSPPGWETNYGYTF
TRBJ2-3 | NA | TRBV20-1 | CSARDYNTDTQYF
TRBJ2-1 | NA | TRBV27 | CASAQGGGHNEQFF
TRBJ2-7 | NA | TRBV3-1 | CASSQDPGDPYEQYF